What follows are 22 T cell receptor beta chains derived from one specimen sequenced in a study of radiotherapy plus CTLA-4 blockade in lung cancer. TCRdb's table, derived via immunoSEQ multiplex PCR, lists solely in-frame clones and lacks some. Of approximately 83,000 clones listed, about 78% are singletons. Sequencing was performed on peripheral blood, taken from a patient treated with radiotherapy plus ipilimumab. These receptors were collected from a human donor with non-small cell lung cancer who had a partial response to radiotherapy plus ipilimumab. Some clones in this sample may be carry-over from other donors' samples.

The CDR3 sequence is CASSVEMPANTGELFF. The CDR3 bases are TGCGCCAGCAGTGTAGAGATGCCGGCGAACACCGGGGAGCTGTTTTTT. The chain is built from TRBV10-1 and TRBJ2-2; no clear D. Germline V gives CDR1 WNHNN, CDR2 SYGVQD (reference sequence). The CDR3 is 16 residues long. The V and J ends lost 4 bases and 0 bases respectively, with 12 bases between them.

The chain is built from TRBV6-6 and TRBJ2-5, with a tentative D call TRBD1 (5 bases). The CDR3 spans 15 residues. Germline V CDR1 and CDR2: MNHNY, SVGAGI (reference sequence). The V end lost 5 bases, the J end lost 4 bases, and 17 bases lay between the germline ends. CDR3 coding DNA: TGTGCCAGCAGTGGGGCTAGTGGCTTGGGAGAGACCCAGTACTTC. The encoded protein is CASSGASGLGETQYF.

In DNA, the CDR3 is TGTGCCAGCAGCCAAGATCGGGGGAGGGTTGTGGAAAAACTGTTTTTT. It specifies CASSQDRGRVVEKLFF. The J gene is TRBJ1-4, the V gene TRBV14, with a possible D match to TRBD1 (5 bases). The V end lost 0 bases, the J end lost 8 bases, and 16 bases lay between the germline ends. The CDR3 loop spans 16 amino acids. CDR1 is SGHDN, CDR2 FVKESK, per germline.

The rearrangement links TRBV18 to TRBJ2-3, with 12 bases that match TRBD2. With 5 bases clipped from V and 5 bases from J, the junction kept 8 bases outside the gene matches. This CDR3 is built from 16 residues. Germline CDR1 KGHSH, CDR2 LQKENI. In DNA, the CDR3 is TGTGCCAGCTCATCCCGACTAGCGGGAGTGGAAGATACGCAGTATTTT. Protein product: CASSSRLAGVEDTQYF.

The CDR3 reads CASSMGQGKPYNEQFF. CDR3 in DNA: TGTGCCAGTAGTATGGGGCAGGGGAAGCCCTACAATGAGCAGTTCTTC. V usage is TRBV19 and J usage is TRBJ2-1; possibly TRBD1 for D (6 bases). Per germline, CDR1 LNHDA and CDR2 SQIVND (reference sequence). CDR3 length equals 16 residues. V lost 3 bases, J lost 2 bases, and 14 bases lay in between.

CDR3 in amino acids: CASSFYRGSTDTQYF. The CDR3 DNA sequence: TGTGCCAGCAGCTTTTACAGGGGTTCCACAGATACGCAGTATTTT. The chain combines TRBV7-9 with TRBJ2-3, with TRBD1 matching over 7 bases. The germline V gene encodes CDR1 SEHNR and CDR2 FQNEAQ (reference sequence). The ends lost 3 bases at V and 2 bases at J; junction bases unmatched: 5. The CDR3 is 15 residues long.

The chain joins TRBV7-8 to TRBJ2-5, with D perhaps matching TRBD2 (6 bases). From germline, CDR1 is SGHVS and CDR2 FQNEAQ. The CDR3 extends over 14 amino acids. Trimming shortened V by 4 bases and J by 5 bases, and 14 bases separated the two germline ends. CDR3 coding DNA: TGTGCCAGCAGCTGGCGGGGTCCGCGGGAGACCCAGTACTTC. This encodes CASSWRGPRETQYF.

V usage is TRBV7-2 and J usage is TRBJ2-7; a possible D gene is TRBD1 (5 bases). The V end lost 0 bases, the J end lost 2 bases, and 8 bases lay between the germline ends. CDR1 is SGHTA, CDR2 FQGNSA, per germline. The CDR3 consists of 14 residues. CDR3: CASSLAGRAYEQYF. CDR3 in DNA: TGTGCCAGCAGCTTAGCGGGCAGGGCCTACGAGCAGTACTTC.

The J gene is TRBJ2-7, the V gene TRBV28; weak D call: TRBD2 (6 bases). V lost 3 bases and J lost 0, with 9 bases in between. Germline V gene data show CDR1 as MDHEN and CDR2 as SYDVKM. The CDR3 runs to 14 residues. Here the CDR3 reads CASSLAGSSYEQYF. The CDR3 region has the DNA TGTGCCAGCAGTTTGGCGGGAAGCTCCTACGAGCAGTACTTC.

A few counts support this clone. This chain joins TRBV27 and TRBJ2-1; 13 bases are shared with TRBD2. CDR3 length: 16 residues. J was trimmed by 4 bases and V by 2 bases; bases with no gene match: 2. Germline V gene data show CDR1 as MNHEY and CDR2 as SMNVEV (reference sequence). CDR3: CASSLGTSGKYNEQFF. CDR3 nucleotides: TGTGCCAGCAGTTTAGGGACTAGCGGGAAATACAATGAGCAGTTCTTC.

This chain joins TRBV28 and TRBJ1-3, with a weak D call TRBD1 (6 bases). The V gene lost 5 bases and the J gene lost 8 bases, with 19 bases spanning the gap. CDR1 and CDR2 (germline): MDHEN, SYDVKM. This CDR3 is built from 15 residues. The CDR3 spells CASSPYQGWQDTIYF. CDR3 bases: TGTGCCAGCAGTCCGTATCAGGGGTGGCAGGACACCATATATTTT.

This chain connects TRBV6-5 to TRBJ2-6; D uncertain. The germline V gene has CDR1 MNHEY and CDR2 SVGAGI. V was shortened by 4 bases and J by 1 base, with 5 bases between the two germline ends. The CDR3 is 14 residues long. CDR3 sequence (DNA): TGTGCCAGCAGTTCAGGTTCTGGGGCCAACGTCCTGACTTTC. It translates to CASSSGSGANVLTF.

V and J are TRBV19 and TRBJ2-5; TRBD2 matches at 11 bases. CDR3 length: 17 amino acids. Trimming removed 7 bases from V and 4 bases from J; junction bases left unmatched: 14. Germline CDR1 reads LNHDA; CDR2 reads SQIVND (reference sequence). The CDR3 protein is CASTSGVSGGGRETQYF. The CDR3, as DNA: TGTGCCAGTACTTCCGGGGTTAGCGGGGGGGGGAGAGAGACCCAGTACTTC.

The chain carries TRBV10-1 and TRBJ2-1, with 9 bases lining up with TRBD2. Unmatched junction bases numbered 8, after V lost 5 bases and J lost 0 bases. CDR1 is WNHNN, CDR2 SYGVQD, per germline (reference sequence). The CDR3 spans 17 residues. For the CDR3, the DNA is TGCGCCAGCAGTCGAGCGGGAGGACCGAGCTCCTACAATGAGCAGTTCTTC. Protein product: CASSRAGGPSSYNEQFF.

The V gene is TRBV14, the J gene TRBJ2-5; 8 bases map to TRBD1. V gave up 0 bases and J gave up 6 bases; unmatched junction bases: 12. The CDR3 spans 17 residues. Per the germline V gene, CDR1 is SGHDN and CDR2 is FVKESK. The CDR3: CASSQDLGAGGRKTQYF. Here the CDR3 DNA reads TGTGCCAGCAGCCAAGATCTTGGGGCAGGGGGCAGGAAGACCCAGTACTTC.

This sequence joins TRBV7-2 and TRBJ2-1, with 11 bases matching TRBD2. V lost 2 bases and J lost 8; bases outside the gene matches: 5. This CDR3 comprises 15 residues. Germline values: CDR1 SGHTA, CDR2 FQGNSA. The CDR3 DNA is TGTGCCAGCAGCTTAAGACTAGCGGGGCTAGATGAGCAGTTCTTC. Amino acids: CASSLRLAGLDEQFF.

The CDR3 is CASSLLQAETSPLHF. In DNA, the CDR3 is TGTGCCAGCAGCTTGCTCCAGGCAGAGACTTCACCCCTCCACTTT. The gene calls are TRBV5-4 and TRBJ1-6, with D unclear. V lost 1 base and J lost 9, with 14 bases in between. The CDR3 length is 15 residues. Germline values: CDR1 SGHNT, CDR2 YYREEE (reference sequence).

The J gene is TRBJ2-5, the V gene TRBV5-1; the match to TRBD2 covers 10 bases. The CDR3 sequence is 14 residues long. V gave up 5 bases and J gave up 4 bases; unmatched junction bases: 5. The V gene's germline CDR1 is SGHRS and CDR2 YFSETQ. The CDR3 sequence is CASSLAGGIETQYF. The CDR3 bases are TGCGCCAGCAGTTTAGCGGGAGGTATAGAGACCCAGTACTTC.

The rearrangement joins TRBV7-2 to TRBJ2-5, with TRBD2 as a possible D gene (5 bases). Germline V gives CDR1 SGHTA, CDR2 FQGNSA. This CDR3 is 14 amino acids long. Trimming shortened V by 3 bases and J by 1 base, and 9 bases separated the two germline ends. CDR3 bases: TGTGCCAGCAGCTTTGGCGGGCCCCAAGAGACCCAGTACTTC. Translation gives CASSFGGPQETQYF.

The genes are TRBV12-5 and TRBJ2-1; 13 nucleotides agree with TRBD2. Unmatched junction bases numbered 6, after V lost 1 base and J lost 6 bases. Germline CDR1 is LGHNT and CDR2 is FRNRAP. The CDR3 has 17 amino acids. CDR3 in DNA: TGTGCTAGTGGTTTGGGAAGGACTAGCGGGGGCCTCAATGAGCAGTTCTTC. It yields the protein CASGLGRTSGGLNEQFF.

The V and J genes are TRBV7-9 and TRBJ2-7, with 7 bases aligning to TRBD1. The CDR3 consists of 18 residues. Germline trimming cut 5 bases from V and 2 bases from J; bases unmatched to any gene: 18. Germline V CDR1 and CDR2: SEHNR, FQNEAQ (reference sequence). The CDR3 DNA reads TGTGCCAGCAGCCCAGGGGGAAGGTATGACGGGATAGCCTACGAGCAGTACTTC. It codes for CASSPGGRYDGIAYEQYF.

About this clone: Other DNA variants within this sample encode the same CDR3. The J gene is TRBJ1-6, the V gene TRBV15; 9 bases agree with TRBD1. Germline V lookup: CDR1 LNHNV, CDR2 YYDKDF (reference sequence). Trimming cost V 2 bases and J 7 bases; bases outside gene matches: 3. The CDR3 consists of 15 residues. As DNA, the CDR3 is TGTGCCACCAGCAGATCGGGACAGGGCAATTCACCCCTCCACTTT. Its translation is CATSRSGQGNSPLHF.